Listed below are T cell receptor beta chains from one sample, sequenced in a study of cytomegalovirus exposure and HLA in healthy donors. Measured with immunoSEQ multiplex PCR; TCRdb has only the in-frame clones, and not every one. The table records more than 95,000 clones, about 69% of them present only once. Sequencing was performed on PBMCs. The receptors stem from a man aged 40-49 years in good health and CMV-seronegative. Both conserved end residues are part of each CDR3. Each record gives: CDR3 protein, CDR3 DNA, clone size, D gene, J gene, V gene. The D gene is left open where the match is weak. Clone size, where shown, is once, few, many, or a class for clones that have expanded.

CDR3: CASSAVRGRGNTIYF; DNA: TGTGCCAGCAGTGCGGTTAGGGGGCGCGGAAACACCATATATTTT; size: -; D: TRBD1; J: TRBJ1-3; V: TRBV25-1
CDR3: CASSSTLDRGPGYTF; DNA: TGTGCCAGCAGCTCCACCCTGGACAGGGGGCCCGGCTACACCTTC; size: -; D: TRBD1; J: TRBJ1-2; V: TRBV7-9
CDR3: CASSYSSGSSTDTQYF; DNA: TGTGCCAGCAGTTACTCTAGCGGATCTAGCACAGATACGCAGTATTTT; size: -; D: -; J: TRBJ2-3; V: TRBV6-5
CDR3: CASSLWGRSTGELFF; DNA: TGTGCCAGCAGTTTATGGGGGAGGAGCACCGGGGAGCTGTTTTTT; size: once; D: -; J: TRBJ2-2; V: TRBV27
CDR3: CAINRGGSQETQYF; DNA: TGTGCCATCAATAGGGGGGGCTCCCAAGAGACCCAGTACTTC; size: -; D: -; J: TRBJ2-5; V: TRBV10-3
CDR3: CASSRTGTGFGELFF; DNA: TGCGCCAGCAGTCGCACCGGGACAGGGTTCGGGGAGCTGTTTTTT; size: -; D: TRBD1; J: TRBJ2-2; V: TRBV4-3
CDR3: CASSIPGQGNTEAFF; DNA: TGTGCCAGTAGTATCCCCGGACAGGGGAACACTGAAGCTTTCTTT; size: -; D: TRBD1; J: TRBJ1-1; V: TRBV19
CDR3: CASSDEAGPPYNEQFF; DNA: TGTGCCAGCAGTGACGAGGCGGGTCCGCCCTACAATGAGCAGTTCTTC; size: -; D: -; J: TRBJ2-1; V: TRBV6-4
CDR3: CAWYTGYGAFF; DNA: TGTGCCTGGTACACAGGGTATGGAGCTTTCTTT; size: -; D: -; J: TRBJ1-1; V: TRBV30
CDR3: CASSLVTKETQYF; DNA: TGTGCCAGCAGCTTAGTAACAAAAGAGACCCAGTACTTC; size: -; D: -; J: TRBJ2-5; V: TRBV7-6
CDR3: CASIDSSSGANVLTF; DNA: TGTGCCAGCATTGACTCGAGCTCTGGGGCCAACGTCCTGACTTTC; size: -; D: -; J: TRBJ2-6; V: TRBV27
CDR3: CASTGRVADTQYF; DNA: TGTGCCAGCACCGGTCGAGTCGCAGATACGCAGTATTTT; size: -; D: -; J: TRBJ2-3; V: TRBV6-5
CDR3: CASSYYQREYF; DNA: TGTGCCAGCAGTTACTACCAACGGGAGTACTTC; size: few; D: -; J: TRBJ2-7; V: TRBV6-5
CDR3: CASSARRTPNQETQYF; DNA: TGTGCCAGCAGCGCACGCCGGACACCTAACCAAGAGACCCAGTACTTC; size: once; D: -; J: TRBJ2-5; V: TRBV7-2
CDR3: CASSMSGLFSGELFF; DNA: TGTGCCAGTAGTATGTCAGGGCTCTTCTCCGGGGAGCTGTTTTTT; size: few; D: -; J: TRBJ2-2; V: TRBV19
CDR3: CASSIREFVEQYF; DNA: TGTGCCAGTAGTATCCGGGAATTTGTCGAGCAGTACTTC; size: -; D: -; J: TRBJ2-7; V: TRBV19
CDR3: CASSLETGGSPYGYTF; DNA: TGTGCCAGCAGCTTAGAGACGGGTGGGAGTCCCTATGGCTACACCTTC; size: -; D: -; J: TRBJ1-2; V: TRBV7-9
CDR3: CASSFGGTQGPEAFF; DNA: TGTGCCAGCAGCTTCGGGGGGACCCAGGGCCCTGAAGCTTTCTTT; size: -; D: -; J: TRBJ1-1; V: TRBV11-3
CDR3: CASTSPAGLNTEAFF; DNA: TGTGCCAGCACCTCACCGGCAGGGCTGAACACTGAAGCTTTCTTT; size: -; D: -; J: TRBJ1-1; V: TRBV27
CDR3: CASSLGTAVKQQYF; DNA: TGTGCCAGCAGTTTAGGGACAGCTGTTAAGCAGCAGTACTTC; size: -; D: TRBD1; J: TRBJ2-7; V: TRBV27
CDR3: CASSFASGETYEQYF; DNA: TGTGCCAGCAGCTTCGCTAGCGGGGAGACCTACGAGCAGTACTTC; size: -; D: TRBD2; J: TRBJ2-7; V: TRBV11-3
CDR3: CASSPRLAGQLSYEQYF; DNA: TGCGCCAGCAGCCCGCGACTAGCGGGACAACTCTCCTACGAGCAGTACTTC; size: once; D: TRBD2; J: TRBJ2-7; V: TRBV5-1
CDR3: CASSGGRNNQPQHF; DNA: TGTGCCAGCAGCGGGGGACGGAACAATCAGCCCCAGCATTTT; size: once; D: -; J: TRBJ1-5; V: TRBV2
CDR3: CASSLTFWTEPSTEAFF; DNA: TGTGCCAGCAGCTTAACGTTCTGGACAGAACCAAGCACTGAAGCTTTCTTT; size: -; D: -; J: TRBJ1-1; V: TRBV11-3
CDR3: CASSYSQGGDEQYF; DNA: TGTGCCAGCAGTTACTCCCAGGGGGGTGACGAGCAGTACTTC; size: -; D: -; J: TRBJ2-7; V: TRBV6-5
CDR3: CASSYGGAGATGYTF; DNA: TGTGCCAGCAGTTACGGGGGGGCGGGGGCGACGGGCTACACCTTC; size: -; D: -; J: TRBJ1-2; V: TRBV6-5
CDR3: CASSKVDSYEQYF; DNA: TGTGCCAGCAGCAAGGTGGACTCTTACGAGCAGTACTTC; size: -; D: -; J: TRBJ2-7; V: TRBV25-1
CDR3: CASSLSGQGNDEQYF; DNA: TGTGCCAGCAGTTTATCGGGACAGGGGAACGACGAGCAGTACTTC; size: once; D: TRBD1; J: TRBJ2-7; V: TRBV28
CDR3: CASSTAGTGSYEQYF; DNA: TGTGCCAGCAGTACCGCCGGGACAGGCTCCTACGAGCAGTACTTC; size: -; D: TRBD1; J: TRBJ2-7; V: TRBV27
CDR3: CASSLTGVFEKLFF; DNA: TGTGCCAGCAGCCTAACAGGGGTGTTCGAAAAACTGTTTTTT; size: -; D: TRBD1; J: TRBJ1-4; V: TRBV6-5
CDR3: CASSDSASGSHTGELFF; DNA: TGTGCCAGCAGTGACTCGGCTAGCGGGAGCCACACCGGGGAGCTGTTTTTT; size: medium-sized; D: TRBD2; J: TRBJ2-2; V: TRBV6-4
CDR3: CASSRGLNGGKLFF; DNA: TGTGCCAGCAGTCGGGGTCTAAATGGCGGAAAACTGTTTTTT; size: -; D: -; J: TRBJ1-4; V: TRBV6-5
CDR3: CASSFGSGRAVGEQYF; DNA: TGCGCCAGCAGCTTCGGTAGCGGGAGGGCCGTGGGCGAGCAGTACTTC; size: -; D: TRBD2; J: TRBJ2-7; V: TRBV5-1
CDR3: CASSRDRVSPSTDTRYF; DNA: TGTGCCAGCAGCAGGGACAGGGTGTCGCCGAGCACAGATACGCGGTATTTT; size: -; D: TRBD1; J: TRBJ2-3; V: TRBV27
CDR3: CASSSSGETFTDTQYF; DNA: TGTGCCAGCAGTAGTAGCGGGGAGACATTCACAGATACGCAGTATTTT; size: -; D: TRBD2; J: TRBJ2-3; V: TRBV27
CDR3: CASSPGTVYGYTF; DNA: TGTGCCAGCAGCCCAGGGACAGTCTATGGCTACACCTTC; size: -; D: TRBD1; J: TRBJ1-2; V: TRBV9
CDR3: CASSKDRGSPLHF; DNA: TGTGCCAGCAGCAAGGACAGGGGTTCACCCCTCCACTTT; size: -; D: TRBD1; J: TRBJ1-6; V: TRBV11-1
CDR3: CASSPTDGPNTEAFF; DNA: TGTGCCAGTAGTCCTACAGACGGCCCGAACACTGAAGCTTTCTTT; size: -; D: -; J: TRBJ1-1; V: TRBV19
CDR3: CAIGQANQPQHF; DNA: TGTGCCATAGGACAGGCAAATCAGCCCCAGCATTTT; size: -; D: TRBD1; J: TRBJ1-5; V: TRBV10-3
CDR3: CASSQSFGEAETQYF; DNA: TGCGCCAGCAGCCAATCTTTCGGTGAGGCGGAGACCCAGTACTTC; size: -; D: -; J: TRBJ2-5; V: TRBV4-1
CDR3: CASRGQVEGTGELFF; DNA: TGTGCCAGCAGAGGACAGGTCGAGGGCACCGGGGAGCTGTTTTTT; size: -; D: TRBD1; J: TRBJ2-2; V: TRBV6-4
CDR3: CASSEGLAVHGYTF; DNA: TGCGCCAGCAGTGAAGGATTGGCGGTTCATGGCTACACCTTC; size: -; D: -; J: TRBJ1-2; V: TRBV10-1
CDR3: CASSLVRGGNSPLHF; DNA: TGTGCCAGCAGCTTAGTCAGGGGTGGTAATTCACCCCTCCACTTT; size: -; D: -; J: TRBJ1-6; V: TRBV7-9
CDR3: CASSIISRGSNQPQHF; DNA: TGTGCCAGTAGTATCATAAGCCGGGGTAGCAATCAGCCCCAGCATTTT; size: -; D: -; J: TRBJ1-5; V: TRBV19
CDR3: CASSGTSGGGEDTQYF; DNA: TGTGCCAGCAGTGGGACTAGCGGGGGCGGAGAAGATACGCAGTATTTT; size: -; D: TRBD2; J: TRBJ2-3; V: TRBV6-4
CDR3: CASSPSRLAGGRDTGELFF; DNA: TGTGCCAGCAGCCCAAGTCGACTAGCGGGGGGGCGGGACACCGGGGAGCTGTTTTTT; size: -; D: TRBD2; J: TRBJ2-2; V: TRBV9
CDR3: CASQGYYGYTF; DNA: TGTGCCAGCCAGGGTTACTATGGCTACACCTTC; size: few; D: -; J: TRBJ1-2; V: TRBV6-5
CDR3: CASSLVGGGVRDTQYF; DNA: TGTGCCAGCAGCTTGGTAGGCGGGGGGGTTAGAGATACGCAGTATTTT; size: -; D: TRBD2; J: TRBJ2-3; V: TRBV5-5
CDR3: CASSPFPDTEAFF; DNA: TGTGCCAGCTCACCATTTCCAGACACTGAAGCTTTCTTT; size: -; D: -; J: TRBJ1-1; V: TRBV18
CDR3: CASSLRDTLRDTQYF; DNA: TGTGCCAGCAGCTTAAGGGACACCCTTAGGGATACGCAGTATTTT; size: -; D: -; J: TRBJ2-3; V: TRBV7-2
CDR3: CASSPGGQGTYEQYF; DNA: TGTGCCAGCTCCCCCGGAGGGCAGGGTACCTACGAGCAGTACTTC; size: -; D: -; J: TRBJ2-7; V: TRBV18
CDR3: CASSMGLAGAYNEQFF; DNA: TGTGCCAGTAGTATGGGCTTGGCGGGGGCCTACAATGAGCAGTTCTTC; size: once; D: TRBD2; J: TRBJ2-1; V: TRBV19
CDR3: CASSYGRMNTEAFF; DNA: TGTGCCAGCAGTTATGGGCGTATGAACACTGAAGCTTTCTTT; size: -; D: -; J: TRBJ1-1; V: TRBV6-5
CDR3: CAISGTGTDTQYF; DNA: TGTGCCATCAGTGGGACAGGTACAGATACGCAGTATTTT; size: -; D: TRBD1; J: TRBJ2-3; V: TRBV10-3